This T cell receptor (beta chain) was profiled in a study of cytotoxic CD8 clonotypes in ibrutinib-treated CLL. Study in general: After a median around 11 months on treatment (6 to 36), response samples were drawn.

Germline values: CDR1 SGHTA, CDR2 FQGNSA. The CDR3 covers 13 residues. The V and J ends lost 2 bases and 9 bases respectively, with 11 bases between them. Produced via immunoSEQ multiplex PCR; TCRdb's table is partial and in-frame only. The sample contains some 150,000 clones, approximately 75% of which appear only once. This TCR was recovered from a human donor with chronic lymphocytic leukemia. The J gene is TRBJ2-1, the V gene TRBV7-2; no clear D gene. Sequencing used PBMCs, obtained after 12 months of ibrutinib treatment. As DNA, the CDR3 is TGTGCCAGCAGCTTACGGAGTGAGGCTGAGCAGTTCTTC. Protein sequence: CASSLRSEAEQFF.